These 31 T cell receptor beta chains originate from one sample sequenced in a study of cytomegalovirus exposure and HLA in healthy donors (dated by TCRdb to 2016 to 2017). Libraries were made using the immunoSEQ multiplex PCR assay. For the multiplex PCR, a mixture combining 60 forward primers for TCR Vbeta segments and 13 reverse primers for TCR Jbeta segments was used. TCRdb mirrors the immuneACCESS table, restricted to in-frame sequences. Some clones are absent from its copies; in checked studies, under half trace to an unresolved V gene, and the reason for the others is unknown. Recorded for this sample are approximately 150,000 clones; about 75% of them occurred a single time. 1.5% to 2% of the sample comes from the top ten. Sequencing used PBMCs. These receptors were taken from a woman aged 30 to 39 in good health and CMV-seronegative.

V is TRBV23-1 and J is TRBJ1-2, with TRBD1 matching 7 bases. TRBV23-1 is marked as an open reading frame, function uncertain. The CDR3 is made up of 15 amino acids. V lost 6 bases and J lost 4; bases outside the gene matches: 11. The chain's CDR3 is CASRRPGQLSYGYTF. CDR3 nucleotides: TGCGCCAGCAGGAGGCCGGGACAGCTGTCCTATGGCTACACCTTC.

V gene TRBV7-9 combines with J gene TRBJ2-5; 9 bases agree with TRBD2. The germline V gene has CDR1 SEHNR and CDR2 FQNEAQ (reference sequence). V lost 4 bases to trimming and J lost 5 bases; unmatched junction nucleotides: 11. The CDR3 spans 16 residues. The CDR3 is CASSWTGGGAVETQYF. The CDR3 bases are TGTGCCAGCAGCTGGACGGGCGGGGGGGCCGTGGAGACCCAGTACTTC. The complete variable domain, with remaining parts taken from reference TRBV7-9 and TRBJ2-5, reads DTGVSQNPRHKITKRGQNVTFRCDPISEHNRLYWYRQTLGQGPEFLTYFQNEAQLEKSRLLSDRFSAERPKGSFSTLEIQRTEQGDSAMYLCASSWTGGGAVETQYFGPGTRLLVL.

In its sample, this clone was seen once. This chain uses TRBV6-5 with TRBJ2-2, with D possibly matching TRBD2 (6 bases). Trimming stripped 6 bases from V and 5 bases from J, with 7 bases between. The germline gives CDR1 MNHEY, CDR2 SVGAGI. This CDR3 region has 12 residues. DNA for the CDR3: TGTGCCAGCAGCCTAGCGACCGGGGAGCTGTTTTTT. Translating gives CASSLATGELFF.

This clone turned up a few times. The chain uses TRBV6-1 and TRBJ2-3, with TRBD2 identical over 8 bases. This CDR3 has 14 residues. With V trimmed by 0 bases and J by 10 bases, 6 bases remained unmatched. Germline assignment: CDR1 MNHNS and CDR2 SASEGT. In DNA, the CDR3 is TGTGCCAGCAGTGAAGCGTCGGGGGGGGGTGCGCAGTATTTT. This gives the protein CASSEASGGGAQYF.

J is TRBJ2-1 and V is TRBV6-5; 9 bases are shared with TRBD2. CDR3 length equals 15 residues. J was trimmed by 2 bases and V by 4 bases; bases with no gene match: 3. CDR1 MNHEY and CDR2 SVGAGI come from the germline V gene. This chain's CDR3 is CASSSAGGPYNEQFF. CDR3 DNA sequence: TGTGCCAGCAGTTCGGCGGGGGGGCCCTACAATGAGCAGTTCTTC.

This clone has a handful of counts. The V and J genes are TRBV6-5 and TRBJ1-5, with a tentative D call TRBD1 (5 bases). The CDR3 consists of 15 residues. The germline CDR1 and CDR2 sequences are MNHEY and SVGAGI. V gave up 0 bases and J gave up 0 bases, with 6 bases separating them. The CDR3 spells CASSYSDSSNQPQHF. The CDR3 DNA reads TGTGCCAGCAGTTACTCAGACAGTAGCAATCAGCCCCAGCATTTT.

This chain connects TRBV6-6 to TRBJ2-5; no reliable D call. Per the germline V gene, CDR1 is MNHNY and CDR2 is SVGAGI (reference sequence). This CDR3 is built from 11 residues. The germline V and J ends were trimmed by 6 bases and 4 bases, with 6 bases remaining between them. CDR3 in amino acids: CASSSLETQYF. CDR3 coding DNA: TGTGCCAGCAGCTCCTTAGAGACCCAGTACTTC.

CDR3 DNA: TGTGCCAGCAGTCCCCGGACTAGCGGCACAGATACGCAGTATTTT. It yields the protein CASSPRTSGTDTQYF. The rearrangement uses TRBV6-1 and TRBJ2-3, with TRBD2 matching 9 bases. The V and J ends lost 5 bases and 1 base, in that order; junction bases with no gene match: 4. Germline loops: CDR1 MNHNS, CDR2 SASEGT. There are 15 residues in the CDR3.

The V and J genes are TRBV2 and TRBJ2-2; 9 positions match TRBD2. Germline values: CDR1 SNHLY, CDR2 FYNNEI. CDR3 length equals 15 residues. V gave up 4 bases and J gave up 3 bases; unmatched junction bases: 3. The CDR3, as DNA: TGTGCCAGCAGTGGCGCGGGGGGGTACACCGGGGAGCTGTTTTTT. Its translation: CASSGAGGYTGELFF.

This clone was seen a few times. The chain links TRBV13 to TRBJ1-1; possible D gene TRBD1, 5 bases. The CDR3 runs 15 residues. V lost 3 bases, J lost 4 bases, and 15 bases lay in between. Germline CDR1 and CDR2: PRHDT and FYEKMQ (reference sequence). CDR3 coding DNA: TGTGCCAGCAGCTTTGCAGGGAGGAGGGTCACTGAAGCTTTCTTT. This sequence encodes CASSFAGRRVTEAFF.

The V call is TRBV6-1, the J call TRBJ1-2; 8 nucleotides agree with TRBD1. This CDR3 is built from 15 residues. Unmatched junction bases numbered 11, after V lost 5 bases and J lost 6 bases. Germline values: CDR1 MNHNS, CDR2 SASEGT. CDR3 sequence reads: CASSPTGGVIHGYTF. In DNA, the CDR3 is TGTGCCAGCAGTCCCACAGGGGGGGTGATCCATGGCTACACCTTC.

This clone has a single count. The V call is TRBV27, the J call TRBJ2-3; 11 bases match TRBD2. The CDR3 covers 17 residues. V trimming: 3 bases; J trimming: 6 bases; junction bases outside the gene matches: 11. Germline values: CDR1 MNHEY, CDR2 SMNVEV (reference sequence). CDR3 in amino acids: CASSLLAGGPSPDTQYF. In DNA form, the CDR3 reads TGTGCCAGCAGTTTGTTAGCGGGGGGGCCTTCACCGGATACGCAGTATTTT.

V usage is TRBV5-1 and J usage is TRBJ1-3, with 8 bases fitting TRBD1. Germline V gene data show CDR1 as SGHRS and CDR2 as YFSETQ. V trimming: 1 base; J trimming: 4 bases; junction bases outside the gene matches: 10. CDR3 length equals 17 residues. The CDR3 DNA is TGCGCCAGCAGCTTGTACCGACAGGGGTCCGGAGGAAACACCATATATTTT. Translating gives CASSLYRQGSGGNTIYF.

In DNA form, the CDR3 reads TGTGCCAGCAGCCGGACAGGAAATGAAAAACTGTTTTTT. The encoded protein is CASSRTGNEKLFF. The chain combines TRBV6-5 with TRBJ1-4; TRBD1 aligns across 7 bases. The germline V gene encodes CDR1 MNHEY and CDR2 SVGAGI. The J segment lost 5 bases and the V segment lost 6 bases, leaving 3 bases of the junction unmatched. The CDR3 is made up of 13 amino acids.

In its sample, this clone was seen a few times. V is TRBV7-2 and J is TRBJ1-1, with D possibly being TRBD1 (5 bases). The CDR3 sequence is 15 residues long. CDR1 and CDR2 (germline): SGHTA, FQGNSA. The V gene lost 3 bases and the J gene lost 4 bases, with 15 bases spanning the gap. The CDR3 region is CASSFSTTVTTEAFF. CDR3 DNA: TGTGCCAGCAGCTTCAGCACGACAGTGACCACTGAAGCTTTCTTT.

The chain couples TRBV19 to TRBJ2-2; TRBD2 matches 9 bases. The CDR3 has 17 amino acids. J was trimmed by 7 bases and V by 6 bases; bases with no gene match: 15. Germline V gives CDR1 LNHDA, CDR2 SQIVND (reference sequence). CDR3 bases: TGTGCCAGTAGAAGTGTCGCGGCTAGCGGGGCGAACGGGGAGCTGTTTTTT. Protein product: CASRSVAASGANGELFF.

This clone has a single count. This rearrangement joins TRBV27 to TRBJ1-1; 7 bases are shared with TRBD1. Trimming removed 2 bases from V and 7 bases from J; junction bases left unmatched: 7. Germline CDR1 and CDR2: MNHEY and SMNVEV (reference sequence). The CDR3 consists of 14 residues. The CDR3 loop reads CASSLQSGDSEAFF. The CDR3 DNA reads as TGTGCCAGCAGTTTACAGAGTGGGGACAGTGAAGCTTTCTTT.

This clone has just one count. The rearrangement joins TRBV9 to TRBJ1-1; D unresolved. CDR1 SGDLS and CDR2 YYNGEE come from the germline V gene. This CDR3 has 15 residues. The V end was cut by 4 bases, the J end by 0 bases, with 13 bases between. This CDR3 reads CASSPRTGLNTEAFF. CDR3 nucleotide sequence: TGTGCCAGCAGCCCTCGGACGGGATTGAACACTGAAGCTTTCTTT.

The chain is built from TRBV29-1 and TRBJ1-1; a weak D match, TRBD1 (6 bases). V dropped 5 bases and J dropped 0 bases, with 19 bases sitting between them. The CDR3 loop spans 16 amino acids. CDR1 is SQVTM, CDR2 ANQGSEA, per germline. Here the CDR3 DNA reads TGCAGCGTTAATAATATACCGGGACAAATGAACACTGAAGCTTTCTTT. Protein product: CSVNNIPGQMNTEAFF.

The genes are TRBV6-5 and TRBJ1-1, with D possibly matching TRBD1 (6 bases). Deletions cut 11 bases from V and 0 bases from J, with 13 bases between. The CDR3 has 13 amino acids. Germline assignment: CDR1 MNHEY and CDR2 SVGAGI. CDR3 sequence (DNA): TGTGCCTGTACAGGGCGAATGAACACTGAAGCTTTCTTT. Its translation is CACTGRMNTEAFF.

The chain is built from TRBV5-1 and TRBJ2-3; maybe TRBD2 (5 bases). The CDR3 loop spans 12 amino acids. Per the germline V gene, CDR1 is SGHRS and CDR2 is YFSETQ. V was trimmed by 2 bases and J by 5 bases, leaving 6 bases between them. CDR3 sequence reads: CASSLSGDTQYF. Written as DNA, the CDR3 is TGCGCCAGCAGCTTAAGCGGAGATACGCAGTATTTT. Using reference TRBV5-1 and TRBJ2-3 for the parts outside the CDR3, the full variable domain is KAGVTQTPRYLIKTRGQQVTLSCSPISGHRSVSWYQQTPGQGLQFLFEYFSETQRNKGNFPGRFSGRQFSNSRSEMNVSTLELGDSALYLCASSLSGDTQYFGPGTRLTVL.

The chain couples TRBV9 to TRBJ1-1, with 7 nucleotides matching TRBD1. The V gene's germline CDR1 is SGDLS and CDR2 YYNGEE. The CDR3 has 17 residues. Unmatched junction bases numbered 14, after V lost 0 bases and J lost 6 bases. Here the CDR3 reads CASSVDPQTGLKSEAFF. Here the CDR3 DNA reads TGTGCCAGCAGCGTAGACCCTCAGACAGGGTTAAAATCTGAAGCTTTCTTT.

This clone has a handful of counts. The rearrangement links TRBV7-8 to TRBJ1-5, with unresolved D. CDR1 and CDR2 from the germline V gene are SGHVS and FQNEAQ. Trimming took off 4 bases at V and 15 bases at J, with 16 bases between the two ends. The CDR3 has 12 amino acids. The CDR3 loop reads CASSSTHARRHF. CDR3 in DNA: TGTGCCAGCAGCTCGACACACGCGCGACGGCATTTT.

The count of this clone is one. The rearrangement uses TRBV6-4 and TRBJ2-7, with 13 bases lining up with TRBD2. Germline loops: CDR1 MRHNA, CDR2 SNTAGT. This CDR3 has 17 amino acids. The V gene end was trimmed by 4 bases and the J gene end by 3 bases; junction bases not matched to a gene: 9. The DNA of the CDR3 is TGTGCCAGCAGTGCGAGACTAGCGGGGGGTCCCTTCTACGAGCAGTACTTC. Amino acid sequence: CASSARLAGGPFYEQYF.

This clone was recorded a few times. This chain uses TRBV30 with TRBJ2-5, with TRBD2 matching 9 bases. This CDR3 has 16 amino acids. The V and J ends lost 3 bases and 1 base, in that order; junction bases with no gene match: 9. Germline V gene lookup returns CDR1 GTSNPN and CDR2 SVGIG (reference sequence). The CDR3 nucleotides are TGTGCCTGGAGAGGGGGCCGGCGGGGGGGCCAAGAGACCCAGTACTTC. This codes for CAWRGGRRGGQETQYF.

The chain combines TRBV28 with TRBJ1-1; TRBD1 matches 8 bases. The V gene end was trimmed by 5 bases and the J gene end by 6 bases; junction bases not matched to a gene: 5. Germline V lookup: CDR1 MDHEN, CDR2 SYDVKM. The CDR3 spans 13 residues. In DNA form, the CDR3 reads TGTGCCAGCAGTCTTGGACAGGGCGCTGAAGCTTTCTTT. It encodes CASSLGQGAEAFF.

V and J are TRBV2 and TRBJ2-6, with D hard to call. Per the germline V gene, CDR1 is SNHLY and CDR2 is FYNNEI. The CDR3 has 17 residues. V was pared by 4 bases and J by 0 bases, with 13 bases between. CDR3 protein: CASSGSYAASGANVLTF. DNA of the CDR3: TGTGCCAGCAGTGGATCCTACGCCGCCTCTGGGGCCAACGTCCTGACTTTC.

The CDR3, as DNA: TGTGCCAGCAGCCCCATAGCGGGGGCCAAAAACATTCAGTACTTC. Its translation is CASSPIAGAKNIQYF. The V gene is TRBV7-3, the J gene TRBJ2-4; 8 bases match TRBD2. The CDR3 sequence is 15 residues long. The germline V gene has CDR1 SGHTA and CDR2 FQGTGA. The V and J ends lost 5 bases and 1 base, in that order; junction bases with no gene match: 4.

This chain connects TRBV7-8 to TRBJ2-5; D possibly corresponds to TRBD1 (6 bases). This CDR3 contains 14 residues. Germline V lookup: CDR1 SGHVS, CDR2 FQNEAQ. Trimming took off 2 bases at V and 1 base at J, with 8 bases between the two ends. The CDR3 sequence is CASSLLQGQETQYF. For the CDR3, the DNA is TGTGCCAGCAGCTTATTACAGGGCCAAGAGACCCAGTACTTC.

This chain joins TRBV5-1 and TRBJ1-2; the match to TRBD1 covers 9 bases. V dropped 2 bases and J dropped 8; count of bases not matched to a gene: 7. This CDR3 has 14 amino acids. Germline loops: CDR1 SGHRS, CDR2 YFSETQ. CDR3 bases: TGCGCCAGCAGCTTTACAGGGGGCGCGGGCGGCTACACCTTC. Its translation: CASSFTGGAGGYTF.

The chain carries TRBV19 and TRBJ1-2; TRBD1 matches at 7 bases. The ends lost 5 bases at V and 1 base at J; junction bases unmatched: 4. The CDR3 spans 14 residues. Germline assignment: CDR1 LNHDA and CDR2 SQIVND (reference sequence). CDR3: CASSLWDSNYGYTF. Written as DNA, the CDR3 is TGTGCCAGTAGTCTATGGGACAGTAACTATGGCTACACCTTC.